This T cell receptor (beta chain) was captured by sequencing in a study of early T cells in non-severe SARS-CoV-2 infection. Study information: The input, bulk RNA from unsorted whole blood, was sequenced, and chains were unpaired. Study conclusions and caveats: Private and CD4 specificities were missed by VDJdb matching, skewed to anti-spike CD8.

In this sample, this clonotype turned up many times. Its antigen is unidentified. As part of library construction, unique molecular identifiers were attached to individual cDNA molecules. TCRdb processed the 5' RACE reads anew with MiXCR; each CDR3 protein has one entry. The data show 66,000 or so distinct CDR3 sequences, with less than 14% seen just once and 1.7% held by the top ten. The sample comprised whole blood. The source is an adult who was a healthcare worker with PCR-confirmed SARS-CoV-2 infection or an uninfected control (not recorded which).

The CDR3 here is CASSVGLAGAETQYF. CDR3 DNA sequence: TGTGCCAGCAGCGTGGGACTAGCGGGGGCTGAGACCCAGTACTTC. V gene TRBV9 combines with J gene TRBJ2-5; 14 bases agree with TRBD2. Germline assignment: CDR1 SGDLS and CDR2 YYNGEE. The length of the CDR3 is 15 residues. Losses at the gene ends were 2 bases for V and 5 bases for J; bases not matched to a gene: 2.